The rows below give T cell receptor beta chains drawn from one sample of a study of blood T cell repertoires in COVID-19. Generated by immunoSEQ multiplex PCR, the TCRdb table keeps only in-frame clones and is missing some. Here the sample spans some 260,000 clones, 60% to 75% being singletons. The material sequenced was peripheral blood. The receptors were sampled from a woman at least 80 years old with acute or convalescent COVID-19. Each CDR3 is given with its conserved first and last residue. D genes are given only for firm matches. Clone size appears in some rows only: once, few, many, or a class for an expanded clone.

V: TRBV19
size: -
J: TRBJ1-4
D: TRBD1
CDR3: CASSNMGDRAREKLFF
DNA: TGTGCCAGTAGTAATATGGGGGACAGGGCGCGAGAAAAACTGTTTTTT

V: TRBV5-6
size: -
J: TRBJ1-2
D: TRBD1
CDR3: CASSFGDRGNYGYTF
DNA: TGTGCCAGCAGCTTCGGGGACAGGGGAAACTATGGCTACACCTTC

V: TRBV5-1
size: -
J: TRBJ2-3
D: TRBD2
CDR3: CASSFGLAGVLRLDTQYF
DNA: TGCGCCAGCAGCTTCGGACTAGCGGGAGTCCTCCGGTTAGATACGCAGTATTTT

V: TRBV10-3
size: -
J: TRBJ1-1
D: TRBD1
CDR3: CAISASIGTGVTEAFF
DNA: TGTGCCATCAGTGCGTCCATCGGGACAGGGGTGACTGAAGCTTTCTTT

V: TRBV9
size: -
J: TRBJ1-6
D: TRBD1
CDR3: CASSPSGGRNSPLHF
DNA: TGTGCCAGCAGCCCCTCAGGGGGCAGGAATTCACCCCTCCACTTT

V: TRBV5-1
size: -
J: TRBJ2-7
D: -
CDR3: CASSWGTPSYEQYF
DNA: TGCGCCAGCAGTTGGGGGACTCCTTCCTACGAGCAGTACTTC

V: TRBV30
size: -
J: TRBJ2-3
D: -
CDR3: CAWRIADTQYF
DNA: TGTGCCTGGAGGATAGCAGATACGCAGTATTTT

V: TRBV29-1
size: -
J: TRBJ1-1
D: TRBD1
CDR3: CSLTGGGGVSTEAFF
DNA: TGCAGCTTGACGGGAGGGGGCGGGGTGAGTACTGAAGCTTTCTTT

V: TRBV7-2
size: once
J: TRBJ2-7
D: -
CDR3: CASSSQLWGGVEQYF
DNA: TGTGCCAGCAGCTCCCAATTGTGGGGGGGCGTTGAGCAGTACTTC

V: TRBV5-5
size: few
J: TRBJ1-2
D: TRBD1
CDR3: CASSGLDRDHYGYTF
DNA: TGTGCCAGCAGCGGGTTGGACAGGGATCACTATGGCTACACCTTC

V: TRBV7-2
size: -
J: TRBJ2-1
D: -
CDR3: CASSSGLTSYNEQFF
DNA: TGTGCCAGCAGCTCGGGACTTACCTCCTACAATGAGCAGTTCTTC

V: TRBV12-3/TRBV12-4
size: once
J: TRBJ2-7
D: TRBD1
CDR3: CASSLGTDYEQYF
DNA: TGTGCCAGCAGTTTGGGGACAGACTACGAGCAGTACTTC

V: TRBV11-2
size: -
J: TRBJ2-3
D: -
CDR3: CASSLRVGGPSGPDTQYF
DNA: TGTGCCAGCAGCTTAAGAGTCGGCGGGCCCAGCGGGCCAGATACGCAGTATTTT

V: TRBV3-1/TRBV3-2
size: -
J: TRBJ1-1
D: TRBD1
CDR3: CASSPGQEGAFF
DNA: TGTGCCAGCAGCCCGGGACAGGAGGGGGCTTTCTTT

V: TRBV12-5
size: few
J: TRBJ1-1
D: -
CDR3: CASALGGFNTEAFF
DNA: TGTGCTAGTGCCCTCGGAGGGTTTAACACTGAAGCTTTCTTT

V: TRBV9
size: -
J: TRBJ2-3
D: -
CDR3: CASSQTLAFTDTQYF
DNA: TGTGCCAGCAGCCAGACCCTAGCATTCACAGATACGCAGTATTTT

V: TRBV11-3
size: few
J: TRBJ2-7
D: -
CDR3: CASSKDSFGEQYF
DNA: TGTGCCAGCAGCAAGGACAGTTTTGGGGAGCAGTACTTC

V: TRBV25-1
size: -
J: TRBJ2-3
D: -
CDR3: CASSESPPLHTQYF
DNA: TGTGCCAGCAGTGAATCCCCACCACTCCATACGCAGTATTTT